The clone carrying this T cell receptor beta chain was observed a handful of times. Antigen: not known. This sample was taken from a study of human T cells and chemical hapten exposure. Study-level background: Across samples, TCR yields varied, mostly owing to small differences in pooled library volumes.

This CDR3 is 15 amino acids long. V was clipped by 2 bases and J by 4 bases, with 15 bases between them. Per the germline V gene, CDR1 is SGHRS and CDR2 is YFSETQ. The study's findings and limits: TCRs exceeding a frequency of 1 in 1000 stayed unchanged under DPC sensitization.

Whole blood, unfractionated, served as the material for total RNA extraction. Separate cDNA molecules received unique molecular identifiers, which the library attached to them. In the study's own analysis: Counts of TCRs in each sample centred on a median of roughly 89,000 and extended from about 24,000 to 680,000. One entry per CDR3 protein results from TCRdb running MiXCR on the 5' RACE reads. The V and J calls and clone size come from TCRdb's table, not from the authors' own analysis. The sample holds approximately 150,000 distinct CDR3 sequences; around 4% are singletons and the top ten take approximately 1.4%.

The chain uses TRBV5-1 and TRBJ1-1, with D possibly matching TRBD1 (5 bases). The clonotype was recovered from a female donor in good health. CDR3 amino acids: CASSFVSGCGTEAFF. The CDR3, as DNA: TGCGCCAGCAGCTTTGTTTCAGGGTGTGGCACTGAAGCTTTCTTT.